A selection of T cell receptor beta chains follows, all from one sample in a study of cytomegalovirus exposure and HLA in healthy donors. Some clones are missing from TCRdb's copy, which holds only in-frame ones; the method was immunoSEQ multiplex PCR. The repertoire holds 130,000 or so clones, with roughly 80% as singletons. Sequencing input: PBMCs. Receptors were obtained from a female donor in good health and CMV-seronegative. CDR3s include the opening cysteine and the closing phenylalanine or tryptophan. The D gene is left open where the match is weak. Only part of the rows carry a size: once, few, many, or a class if the clone is expanded.

D gene	clone size	V gene	J gene	CDR3 DNA	CDR3 protein
TRBD1	-	TRBV5-1	TRBJ2-1	TGCGCCAGCAGCTCCGGACAGGGCAATGAGCAGTTCTTC	CASSSGQGNEQFF
-	-	TRBV25-1	TRBJ1-2	TGTGCCAGCAGTGAATTCGGTGCAGGGGCTACTAACTATGGCTACACCTTC	CASSEFGAGATNYGYTF
TRBD1	-	TRBV19	TRBJ2-7	TGTGCCAGTAGCCCCTGGGACAGGGGGTCTCAGGTCGAGCAGTACTTC	CASSPWDRGSQVEQYF
-	few	TRBV19	TRBJ1-1	TGTGCCAGTAGTACCCGGAGGTGGAACACTGAAGCTTTCTTT	CASSTRRWNTEAFF
-	-	TRBV27	TRBJ1-5	TGTGCCAGCAAACCGGGGGGCAGGGCGGATCAGCCCCAGCATTTT	CASKPGGRADQPQHF
-	-	TRBV6-1	TRBJ1-6	TGTGCCAGTTCGGGAGTAGATAATTCACCCCTCCACTTT	CASSGVDNSPLHF
TRBD2	-	TRBV7-9	TRBJ2-1	TGTGCCAGCAGTCACCTAGCGGGGGGGAAGGCGGGGTACAATGAGCAGTTCTTC	CASSHLAGGKAGYNEQFF
-	-	TRBV29-1	TRBJ2-1	TGCAGCGTAGTAGATACAGGTACCTACAATGAGCAGTTCTTC	CSVVDTGTYNEQFF
-	-	TRBV19	TRBJ2-7	TGTGCCAGTAGTATTGGCAGGGGTCGCCTTTGGGAGCAGTACTTC	CASSIGRGRLWEQYF
TRBD2	-	TRBV19	TRBJ2-3	TGTGCCAGTAGTAATAGTCTAGCGGGGGGTGATACGCAGTATTTT	CASSNSLAGGDTQYF
-	-	TRBV7-3	TRBJ2-5	TGTGCCAGCAGCCTAGGGGTGGGGGAGACCCAGTACTTC	CASSLGVGETQYF
TRBD1	-	TRBV5-8	TRBJ1-2	TGTGCCAGCAGCTTCGATACAGGGGGCGGCTATGGCTACACCTTC	CASSFDTGGGYGYTF
-	-	TRBV7-9	TRBJ2-5	TGTGCCAGCAGGTTTGGCGGAGAAGAGACCCAGTACTTC	CASRFGGEETQYF
TRBD1	-	TRBV18	TRBJ2-7	TGTGCCAGCTCACGGGGGACAGGGATTTACGAGCAGTACTTC	CASSRGTGIYEQYF
TRBD2	-	TRBV7-3	TRBJ2-7	TGTGCCAGCAGCGTAGCGGGAGGGTCCTACGAGCAGTACTTC	CASSVAGGSYEQYF
-	-	TRBV19	TRBJ1-1	TGTGCCAGTAGTTCACTTATGACAAACCCTGAAGCTTTCTTT	CASSSLMTNPEAFF
TRBD1	-	TRBV7-9	TRBJ1-4	TGTGCCAGCAGTTTGACAGGGAATGAAAAACTGTTTTTT	CASSLTGNEKLFF
-	-	TRBV5-8	TRBJ1-6	TGTGCCAGCAATCCGCGTTACTATAATTCACCCCTCCACTTT	CASNPRYYNSPLHF
-	-	TRBV11-3	TRBJ2-3	TGTGCCAGCAGCTCCTTCGAGGGCGGTACGCAGTATTTT	CASSSFEGGTQYF
-	-	TRBV6-5	TRBJ2-7	TGTGCCAGCAGTTCCCTGCGGCACCCCTACGAGCAGTACTTC	CASSSLRHPYEQYF
-	-	TRBV6-5	TRBJ2-5	TGTGCCAGCAGTTACTCGTACAATATCGAGGAGCAGTACTTC	CASSYSYNIEEQYF
-	-	TRBV4-1	TRBJ2-3	TGCGCCAGCAGCCACGGGGGTACGCAGTATTTT	CASSHGGTQYF
-	few	TRBV7-9	TRBJ2-7	TGTGCCAGCAGCCCCGTTTCGGCCTACGAGCAGTACTTC	CASSPVSAYEQYF
TRBD1	-	TRBV6-4	TRBJ2-7	TGTGCCAGCAGTGTAAGGGGGACAGCCTACGAGCAGTACTTC	CASSVRGTAYEQYF
-	-	TRBV5-6	TRBJ2-2	TGTGCCAGCAGCTCAACGGGATTAAGTGGGAACACCGGGGAGCTGTTTTTT	CASSSTGLSGNTGELFF
TRBD2	few	TRBV9	TRBJ2-5	TGTGCCAGTTCCCTAGCGGGGGGTAGGGGGGAGACCCAGTACTTC	CASSLAGGRGETQYF
TRBD2	-	TRBV15	TRBJ2-7	TGTGCCACCAGCAGAGATGTGGCGGGGGGCGGATACGAGCAGTACTTC	CATSRDVAGGGYEQYF
-	-	TRBV6-5	TRBJ2-2	TGTGCCAGCAGTTACTCGATGCGGGGCGGGTTGTTTTTT	CASSYSMRGGLFF
-	-	TRBV14	TRBJ2-7	TGTGCCAGCAGCCTACGCGGTATTACCTACGAGCAGTACTTC	CASSLRGITYEQYF
-	-	TRBV2	TRBJ2-7	TGTGCCAGCTCCGGACAGAACTACGAGCAGTACTTC	CASSGQNYEQYF
TRBD2	-	TRBV9	TRBJ2-1	TGTGCCAGCAGCGTATCGACTAGCGGGGGGCCGTACAATGAGCAGTTCTTC	CASSVSTSGGPYNEQFF
TRBD1	-	TRBV27	TRBJ2-7	TGTGCCAGTCGGGACAGGTACTACGAGCAGTACTTC	CASRDRYYEQYF
TRBD2	-	TRBV27	TRBJ2-1	TGTGCCACCGCGCGAGGGGCGGGGGGTTACAATGAGCAGTTCTTC	CATARGAGGYNEQFF
-	-	TRBV2	TRBJ1-3	TGTGCCAGCATGATCAGGGTGAGCTCTGGAAACACCATATATTTT	CASMIRVSSGNTIYF
-	-	TRBV10-1	TRBJ1-6	TGCGCCAGCAGCCAGACGGTGGGAGCTAATTCACCCCTCCACTTT	CASSQTVGANSPLHF
-	few	TRBV6-6	TRBJ2-1	TGTGCCAGCACCCCCAGAGTTCGACAGTACAATGAGCAGTTCTTC	CASTPRVRQYNEQFF
TRBD1	-	TRBV5-4	TRBJ1-1	TGTGCCAGCAGCCAGAAATGGGGACAGGCATCGAACACTGAAGCTTTCTTT	CASSQKWGQASNTEAFF
TRBD1	-	TRBV28	TRBJ1-1	TGTGCCAGCACACCGCTTGGACAGGGAGGCGGTGGCGCTTTCTTT	CASTPLGQGGGGAFF
TRBD1	-	TRBV7-8	TRBJ2-7	TGTGCCAGCAGCTCCCCGCAGGGGGTCGAGCAGTACTTC	CASSSPQGVEQYF
-	-	TRBV19	TRBJ1-1	TGTGCCAGTAGTATCGGCAGGGGAAACATGAACACTGAAGCTTTCTTT	CASSIGRGNMNTEAFF
TRBD1	-	TRBV15	TRBJ1-5	TGTGCCACCAGCAAGCCGGGACAGTTCAATCAGCCCCAGCATTTT	CATSKPGQFNQPQHF
TRBD2	-	TRBV19	TRBJ2-7	TGTGCCAGTAGCGCGGGACTAGCGACCTACGAGCAGTACTTC	CASSAGLATYEQYF
-	-	TRBV27	TRBJ1-1	TGTGCCAGCGGGCGGGAGTACACTGAAGCTTTCTTT	CASGREYTEAFF
TRBD2	-	TRBV5-1	TRBJ2-1	TGCGCCAGCAGCTTGGATTGGCGGGGGGGCAATGAGCAGTTCTTC	CASSLDWRGGNEQFF
TRBD2	-	TRBV7-9	TRBJ2-7	TGTGCCAGCAGCTTATTAGCGGGGGGCAACGAGCAGTACTTC	CASSLLAGGNEQYF
-	-	TRBV7-8	TRBJ1-5	TGTGCCAGCAGCTTGAGCCACAACAGGGGCAATCAGCCCCAGCATTTT	CASSLSHNRGNQPQHF
-	once	TRBV6-5	TRBJ1-6	TGTGCCAGCAGTTATTACCTAGGAGGAGAGCATTCACCCCTCCACTTT	CASSYYLGGEHSPLHF
TRBD1	-	TRBV19	TRBJ2-7	TGTGCCAGTACCCCGACAGGGTTCTCCTACGAGCAGTACTTC	CASTPTGFSYEQYF
-	few	TRBV7-6	TRBJ1-3	TGTGCCAGCGGGGCTGGGTACGGAAACACCATATATTTT	CASGAGYGNTIYF
-	-	TRBV28	TRBJ1-1	TGTGCCAGCAGTTTTTCAGGGGTGAACACTGAAGCTTTCTTT	CASSFSGVNTEAFF